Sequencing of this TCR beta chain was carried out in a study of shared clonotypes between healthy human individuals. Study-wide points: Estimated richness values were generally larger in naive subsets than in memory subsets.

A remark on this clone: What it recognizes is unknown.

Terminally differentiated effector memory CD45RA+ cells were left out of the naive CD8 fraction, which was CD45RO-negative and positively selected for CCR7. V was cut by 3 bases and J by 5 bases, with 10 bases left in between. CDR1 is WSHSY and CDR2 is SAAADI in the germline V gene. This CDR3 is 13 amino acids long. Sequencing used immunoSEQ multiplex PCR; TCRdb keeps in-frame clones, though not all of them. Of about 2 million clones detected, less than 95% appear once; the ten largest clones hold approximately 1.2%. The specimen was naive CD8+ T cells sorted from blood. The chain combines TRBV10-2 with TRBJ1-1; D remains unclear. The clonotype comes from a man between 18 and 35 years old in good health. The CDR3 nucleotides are TGCGCCAGCAGTGACTACTCGCCGACTGAAGCTTTCTTT. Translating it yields CASSDYSPTEAFF.